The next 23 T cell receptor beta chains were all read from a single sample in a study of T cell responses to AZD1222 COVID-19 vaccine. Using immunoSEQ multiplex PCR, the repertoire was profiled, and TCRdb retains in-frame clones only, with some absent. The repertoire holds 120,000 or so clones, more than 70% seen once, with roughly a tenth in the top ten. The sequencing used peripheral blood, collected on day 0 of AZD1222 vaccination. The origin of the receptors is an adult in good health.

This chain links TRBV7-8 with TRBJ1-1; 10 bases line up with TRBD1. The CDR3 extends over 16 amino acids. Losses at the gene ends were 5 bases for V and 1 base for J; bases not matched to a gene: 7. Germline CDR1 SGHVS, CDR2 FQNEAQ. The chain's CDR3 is CASSADRGRGNTEAFF. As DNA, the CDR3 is TGTGCCAGCAGCGCCGACAGGGGGCGGGGGAACACTGAAGCTTTCTTT.

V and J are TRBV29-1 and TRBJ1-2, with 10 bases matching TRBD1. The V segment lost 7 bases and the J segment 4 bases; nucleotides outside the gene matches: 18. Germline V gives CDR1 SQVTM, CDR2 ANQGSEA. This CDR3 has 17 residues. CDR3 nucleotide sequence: TGCAGCGCGCGCAGGGGACAGGGGTGGTCGGAAGGCTATGGCTACACCTTC. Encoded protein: CSARRGQGWSEGYGYTF. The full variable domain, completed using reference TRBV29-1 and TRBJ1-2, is SAVISQKPSRDICQRGTSLTIQCQVDSQVTMMFWYRQQPGQSLTLIATANQGSEATYESGFVIDKFPISRPNLTFSTLTVSNMSPEDSSIYLCSARRGQGWSEGYGYTFGSGTRLTVV.

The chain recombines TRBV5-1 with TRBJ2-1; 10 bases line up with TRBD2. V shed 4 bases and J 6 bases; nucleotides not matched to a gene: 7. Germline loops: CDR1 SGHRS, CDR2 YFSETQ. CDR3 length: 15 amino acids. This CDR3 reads CASSRTSGTINEQFF. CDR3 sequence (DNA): TGCGCCAGCAGCAGAACTAGCGGGACTATCAATGAGCAGTTCTTC.

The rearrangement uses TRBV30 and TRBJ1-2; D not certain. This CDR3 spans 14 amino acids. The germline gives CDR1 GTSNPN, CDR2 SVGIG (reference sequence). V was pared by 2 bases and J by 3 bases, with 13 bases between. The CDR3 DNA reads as TGTGCCTGGAGTCCCCTCGGACTAGACTATGGCTACACCTTC. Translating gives CAWSPLGLDYGYTF.

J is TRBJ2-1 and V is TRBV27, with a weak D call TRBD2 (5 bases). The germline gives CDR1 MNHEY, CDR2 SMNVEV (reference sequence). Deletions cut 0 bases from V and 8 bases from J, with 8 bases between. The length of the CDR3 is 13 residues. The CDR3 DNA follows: TGTGCCAGCAGTTTATCGGGGAGCCATGAGCAGTTCTTC. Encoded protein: CASSLSGSHEQFF.

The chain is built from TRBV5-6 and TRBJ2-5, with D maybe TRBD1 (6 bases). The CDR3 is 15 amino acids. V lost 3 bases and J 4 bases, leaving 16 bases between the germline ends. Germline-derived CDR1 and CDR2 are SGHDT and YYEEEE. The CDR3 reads CASSSRHLRGETQYF. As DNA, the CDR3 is TGTGCCAGCAGCTCGCGCCACCTCAGGGGAGAGACCCAGTACTTC. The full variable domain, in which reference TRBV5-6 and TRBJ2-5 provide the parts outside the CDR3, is DAGVTQSPTHLIKTRGQQVTLRCSPKSGHDTVSWYQQALGQGPQFIFQYYEEEERQRGNFPDRFSGHQFPNYSSELNVNALLLGDSALYLCASSSRHLRGETQYFGPGTRLLVL.

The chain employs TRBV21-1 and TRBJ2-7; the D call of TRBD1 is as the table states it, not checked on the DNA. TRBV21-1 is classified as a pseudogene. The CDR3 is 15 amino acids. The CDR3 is CASSITSGTPYEQYF. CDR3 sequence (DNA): TGTGCCAGCAGTATAACCTCCGGGACACCCTACGAGCAGTACTTC.

CDR3 DNA sequence: TGTGCCAGCAGCCAAGAGGGAAGGGGGCTACCAGCTTTCTTT. Translating it yields CASSQEGRGLPAFF. This chain connects TRBV3-1 (or the pseudogene TRBV3-2) to TRBJ1-1; 7 nucleotides match TRBD1. Germline V gene sequence: CDR1 LGHDT, CDR2 YNNKEL (reference sequence). Trimming cost V 0 bases and J 10 bases; bases outside gene matches: 8. CDR3 length: 14 residues.

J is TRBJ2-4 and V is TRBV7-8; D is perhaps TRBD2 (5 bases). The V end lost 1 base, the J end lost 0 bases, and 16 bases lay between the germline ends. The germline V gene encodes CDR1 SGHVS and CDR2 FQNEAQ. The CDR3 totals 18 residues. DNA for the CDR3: TGTGCCAGCAGCTTAGGGAGGCAGGTGGGCCAAGCCAAAAACATTCAGTACTTC. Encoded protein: CASSLGRQVGQAKNIQYF.

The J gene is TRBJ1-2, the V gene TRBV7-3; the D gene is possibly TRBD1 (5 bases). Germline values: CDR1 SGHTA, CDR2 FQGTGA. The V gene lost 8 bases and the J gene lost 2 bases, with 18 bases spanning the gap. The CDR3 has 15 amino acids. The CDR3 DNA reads TGTGCCAGCGGGCAGGGACTCTTTGGGAACTATGGCTACACCTTC. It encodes CASGQGLFGNYGYTF.

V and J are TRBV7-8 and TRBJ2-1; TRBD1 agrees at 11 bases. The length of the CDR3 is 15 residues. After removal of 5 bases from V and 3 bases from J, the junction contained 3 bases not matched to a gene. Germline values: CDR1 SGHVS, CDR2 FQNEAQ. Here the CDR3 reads CASSADRGLYNEQFF. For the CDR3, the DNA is TGTGCCAGCAGCGCGGACAGGGGGCTCTACAATGAGCAGTTCTTC. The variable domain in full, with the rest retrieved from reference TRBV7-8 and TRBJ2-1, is GAGVSQSPRYKVAKRGQDVALRCDPISGHVSLFWYQQALGQGPEFLTYFQNEAQLDKSGLPSDRFFAERPEGSVSTLKIQRTQQEDSAVYLCASSADRGLYNEQFFGPGTRLTVL.

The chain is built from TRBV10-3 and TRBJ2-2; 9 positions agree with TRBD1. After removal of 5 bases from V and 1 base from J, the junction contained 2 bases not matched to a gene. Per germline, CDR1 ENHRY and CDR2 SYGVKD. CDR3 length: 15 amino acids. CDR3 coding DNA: TGTGCCATCAGTCCGGGACAGGGGAACACCGGGGAGCTGTTTTTT. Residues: CAISPGQGNTGELFF.

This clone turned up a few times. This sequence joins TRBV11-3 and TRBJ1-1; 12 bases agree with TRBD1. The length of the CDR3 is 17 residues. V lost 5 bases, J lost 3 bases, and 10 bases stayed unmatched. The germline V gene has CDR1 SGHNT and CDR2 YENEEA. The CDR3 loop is CASSPGTGGAGDTEAFF. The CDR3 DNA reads TGTGCCAGCAGCCCCGGGACAGGGGGCGCGGGGGACACTGAAGCTTTCTTT.

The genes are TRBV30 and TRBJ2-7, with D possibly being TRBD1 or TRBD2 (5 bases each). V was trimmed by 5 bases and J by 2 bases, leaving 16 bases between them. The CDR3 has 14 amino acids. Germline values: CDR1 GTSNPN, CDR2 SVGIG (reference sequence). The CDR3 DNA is TGTGCCTGGGATGCCGAGGGGCGGCCCTACGAGCAGTACTTC. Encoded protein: CAWDAEGRPYEQYF.

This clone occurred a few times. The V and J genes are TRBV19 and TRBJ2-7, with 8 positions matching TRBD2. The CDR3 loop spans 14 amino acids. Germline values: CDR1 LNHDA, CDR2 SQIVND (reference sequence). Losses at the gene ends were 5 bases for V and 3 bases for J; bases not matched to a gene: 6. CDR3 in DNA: TGTGCCAGTAGTTTGGGACTAGTTGACTACGAGCAGTACTTC. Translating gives CASSLGLVDYEQYF.

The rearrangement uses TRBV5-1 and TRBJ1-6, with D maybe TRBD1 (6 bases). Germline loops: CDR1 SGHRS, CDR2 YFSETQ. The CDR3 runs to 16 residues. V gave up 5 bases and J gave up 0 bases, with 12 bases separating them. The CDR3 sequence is CASSQADSSYNSPLHF. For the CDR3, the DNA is TGCGCCAGCAGTCAAGCGGACAGCTCCTATAATTCACCCCTCCACTTT.

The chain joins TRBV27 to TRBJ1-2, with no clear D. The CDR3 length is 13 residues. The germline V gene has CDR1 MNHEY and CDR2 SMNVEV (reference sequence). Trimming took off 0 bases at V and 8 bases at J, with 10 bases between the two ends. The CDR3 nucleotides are TGTGCCAGCAGTTTATCCGCCAGAGGGGGCTACACCTTC. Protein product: CASSLSARGGYTF.

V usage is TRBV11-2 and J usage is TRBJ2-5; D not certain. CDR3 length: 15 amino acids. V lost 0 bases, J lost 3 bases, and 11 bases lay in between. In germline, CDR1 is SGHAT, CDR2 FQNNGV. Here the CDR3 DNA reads TGTGCCAGCAGCTTAGATGGGTTCAGAGAAGAGACCCAGTACTTC. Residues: CASSLDGFREETQYF.

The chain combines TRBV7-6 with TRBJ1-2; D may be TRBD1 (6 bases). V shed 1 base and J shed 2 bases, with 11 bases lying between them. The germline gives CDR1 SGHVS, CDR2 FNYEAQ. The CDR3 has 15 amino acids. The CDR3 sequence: CASSLGGGANYGYTF. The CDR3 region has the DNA TGTGCCAGCAGCTTAGGTGGGGGGGCCAACTATGGCTACACCTTC.

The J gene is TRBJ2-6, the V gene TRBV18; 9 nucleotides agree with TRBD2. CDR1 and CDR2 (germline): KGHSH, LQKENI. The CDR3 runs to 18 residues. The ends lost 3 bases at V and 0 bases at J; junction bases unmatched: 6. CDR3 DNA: TGTGCCAGCTCACCGTTTCCTAGCGGGGTCTCTGGGGCCAACGTCCTGACTTTC. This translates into CASSPFPSGVSGANVLTF.

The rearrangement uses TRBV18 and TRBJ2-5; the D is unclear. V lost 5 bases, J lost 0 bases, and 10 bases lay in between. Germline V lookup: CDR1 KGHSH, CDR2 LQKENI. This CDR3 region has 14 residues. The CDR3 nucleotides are TGTGCCAGCTCAGTTGGTCTAAACCAAGAGACCCAGTACTTC. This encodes CASSVGLNQETQYF.

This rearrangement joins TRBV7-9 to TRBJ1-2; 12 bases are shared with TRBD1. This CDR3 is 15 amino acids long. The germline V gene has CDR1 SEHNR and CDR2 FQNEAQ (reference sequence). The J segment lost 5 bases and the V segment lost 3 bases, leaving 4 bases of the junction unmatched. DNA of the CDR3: TGTGCCAGCAGCTTGGGACAGGGGGCTTGGTATGGCTACACCTTC. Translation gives CASSLGQGAWYGYTF.

This CDR3 reads CASRTGTLNYGYTF. The CDR3 bases are TGTGCCAGTAGGACGGGGACGCTAAACTATGGCTACACCTTC. This sequence joins TRBV19 and TRBJ1-2; the D gene is possibly TRBD1 (5 bases). In germline, CDR1 is LNHDA, CDR2 SQIVND (reference sequence). Trimming cost V 6 bases and J 2 bases, with 13 bases left between them. There are 14 residues in the CDR3.